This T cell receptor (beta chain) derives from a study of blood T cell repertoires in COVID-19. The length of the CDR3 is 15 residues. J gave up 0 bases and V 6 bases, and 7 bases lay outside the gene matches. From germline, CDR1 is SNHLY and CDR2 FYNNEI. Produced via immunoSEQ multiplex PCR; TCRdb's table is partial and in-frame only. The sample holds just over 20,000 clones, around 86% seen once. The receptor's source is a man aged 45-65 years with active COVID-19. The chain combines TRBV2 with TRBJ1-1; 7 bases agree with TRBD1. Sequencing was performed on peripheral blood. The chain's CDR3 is CASSLRGVMNTEAFF. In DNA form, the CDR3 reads TGTGCCAGCAGCCTCAGGGGGGTCATGAACACTGAAGCTTTCTTT.